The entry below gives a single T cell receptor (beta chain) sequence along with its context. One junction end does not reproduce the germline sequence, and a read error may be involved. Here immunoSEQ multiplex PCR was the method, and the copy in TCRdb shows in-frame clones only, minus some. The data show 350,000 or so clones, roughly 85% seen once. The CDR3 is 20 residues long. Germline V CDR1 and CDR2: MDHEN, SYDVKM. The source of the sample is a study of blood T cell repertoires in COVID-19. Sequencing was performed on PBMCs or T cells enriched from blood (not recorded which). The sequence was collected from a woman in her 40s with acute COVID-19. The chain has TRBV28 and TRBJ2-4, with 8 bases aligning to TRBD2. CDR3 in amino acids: CASSLSLAGTYAGAENIQYF. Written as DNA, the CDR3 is TGTGCCAGCAGTTTAAGTTTAGCGGGAACTTACGCGGGAGCCGAAAACATTCAGTACTTC.